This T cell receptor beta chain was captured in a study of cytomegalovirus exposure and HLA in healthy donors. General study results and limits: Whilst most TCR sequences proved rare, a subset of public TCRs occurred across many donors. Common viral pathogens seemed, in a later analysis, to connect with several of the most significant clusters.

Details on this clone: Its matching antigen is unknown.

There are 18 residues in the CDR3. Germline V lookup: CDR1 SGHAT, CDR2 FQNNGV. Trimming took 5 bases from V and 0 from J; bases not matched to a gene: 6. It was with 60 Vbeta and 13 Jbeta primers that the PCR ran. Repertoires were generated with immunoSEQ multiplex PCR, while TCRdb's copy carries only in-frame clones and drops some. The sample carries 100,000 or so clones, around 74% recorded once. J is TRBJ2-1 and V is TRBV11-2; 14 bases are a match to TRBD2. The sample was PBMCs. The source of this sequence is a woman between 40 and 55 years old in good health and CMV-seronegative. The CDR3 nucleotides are TGTGCCAGCAGCGACGGACTAGCGGGAGGTCCCTCCTACAATGAGCAGTTCTTC. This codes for CASSDGLAGGPSYNEQFF.